This passage covers 30 T cell receptor beta chains from one sample sequenced in a study of patients and donors after allogeneic stem cell transplantation. TCRdb passed the RT-PCR reads through MiXCR, listing each CDR3 protein once. Of around 27,000 distinct CDR3 sequences in the sample, about 8% were seen once. The sequenced material came from blood, either unsorted or a sorted T cell fraction (not recorded which). These receptors came from a human donor who was either an allogeneic HSCT recipient or a stem cell or donor lymphocyte infusion donor (not recorded which). It is not recorded whose cells these are; they may come from a transplant donor.

In its sample, this clonotype was seen a few times. The gene calls are TRBV19 and TRBJ1-1, with 7 bases fitting TRBD1. V lost 3 bases and J lost 4; bases outside the gene matches: 8. Germline V CDR1 and CDR2: LNHDA, SQIVND (reference sequence). The CDR3 runs to 15 residues. CDR3 DNA sequence: TGTGCCAGTAGTATGGGACAGTGGGTAGTCACTGAAGCTTTCTTT. It yields the protein CASSMGQWVVTEAFF.

The gene calls are TRBV7-8 and TRBJ1-6; 10 bases line up with TRBD1. With 6 bases clipped from V and 4 bases from J, the junction kept 3 bases outside the gene matches. The CDR3 has 15 amino acids. Germline CDR1 is SGHVS and CDR2 is FQNEAQ. This CDR3 reads CASSRQGAYNSPLHF. The CDR3 nucleotides read TGTGCCAGCAGTCGACAGGGGGCGTATAATTCACCCCTCCACTTT.

There are many counts of this clonotype. The chain recombines TRBV28 with TRBJ2-7; 10 nucleotides line up with TRBD1. With 2 bases clipped from V and 1 base from J, the junction kept 5 bases outside the gene matches. The germline CDR1 and CDR2 sequences are MDHEN and SYDVKM. The CDR3 contains 16 residues. The CDR3 loop reads CASSLTPGQGSYEQYF. The CDR3 nucleotides are TGTGCCAGCAGTTTAACACCGGGACAGGGGTCCTACGAGCAGTACTTC.

The sample holds a few counts of this clonotype. The chain links TRBV5-1 to TRBJ1-2; no clear D. The CDR3 spans 13 residues. Trimming removed 2 bases at V and 4 bases at J, with 9 bases between. Germline V gives CDR1 SGHRS, CDR2 YFSETQ. CDR3 nucleotide sequence: TGCGCCAGCAGCTTAGGGCACGTCTATGGCTACACCTTC. This translates into CASSLGHVYGYTF.

For the CDR3, the DNA is TGCGCCAGCAGCCCGGTGGGGGGCTTTGATCAGCCCCAGCATTTT. Translated: CASSPVGGFDQPQHF. The rearrangement uses TRBV5-1 and TRBJ1-5, with a possible D match to TRBD1 (6 bases). The V gene's germline CDR1 is SGHRS and CDR2 YFSETQ. The V end lost 4 bases, the J end lost 5 bases, and 16 bases lay between the germline ends. The CDR3 length is 15 residues.

This clonotype was observed many times. The chain recombines TRBV3-1 with TRBJ2-1, with D tentatively TRBD2 (5 bases). The CDR3 length is 12 residues. V dropped 5 bases and J dropped 9 bases, with 11 bases sitting between them. The germline CDR1 and CDR2 sequences are LGHDT and YNNKEL (reference sequence). The CDR3 nucleotides read TGTGCCAGCAGCTTCATTGAGGGTGAGCAGTTCTTC. This encodes CASSFIEGEQFF.

This clonotype was observed a handful of times. CDR3 nucleotide sequence: TGTGCCACCAGCAGAGATAGGCTTCCCTTTAGCACAGATACGCAGTATTTT. Amino acid sequence: CATSRDRLPFSTDTQYF. The rearrangement joins TRBV15 to TRBJ2-3; D not certain. Germline lookup yields CDR1 LNHNV and CDR2 YYDKDF (reference sequence). V gave up 0 bases and J gave up 0 bases, with 13 bases separating them. There are 17 residues in the CDR3.

The chain couples TRBV2 to TRBJ2-2; a possible D gene is TRBD2 (5 bases). Per germline, CDR1 SNHLY and CDR2 FYNNEI. V was shortened by 6 bases and J by 4 bases, with 18 bases between the two germline ends. This CDR3 has 16 amino acids. The CDR3 reads CASRLSRGLSTGELFF. CDR3 coding DNA: TGTGCCAGCAGGCTGAGTCGGGGATTGAGCACCGGGGAGCTGTTTTTT.

The chain recombines TRBV6-5 with TRBJ2-5; perhaps D is TRBD1 or TRBD2 (5 bases each). Germline CDR1 and CDR2: MNHEY and SVGAGI. V lost 1 base and J 4 bases, leaving 13 bases between the germline ends. The CDR3 contains 15 residues. CDR3 protein: CASSYLKGAGETQYF. The CDR3 nucleotides read TGTGCCAGCAGTTACTTAAAAGGGGCGGGAGAGACCCAGTACTTC.

This clonotype appeared many times. The chain has TRBV25-1 and TRBJ2-7, with 9 bases lining up with TRBD1. Germline trimming cut 5 bases from V and 6 bases from J; bases unmatched to any gene: 14. CDR3 length: 16 amino acids. Germline V gene data show CDR1 as MGHDK and CDR2 as SYGVNS. The CDR3 reads CASSPSLGTGRPEQYF. CDR3 in DNA: TGTGCCAGCAGTCCTTCTTTAGGGACAGGGCGTCCCGAGCAGTACTTC.

This clonotype is medium-sized. The chain combines TRBV7-9 with TRBJ1-6; no clear D gene. Looked up from germline, CDR1 is SEHNR and CDR2 is FQNEAQ (reference sequence). With 0 bases removed from V and 8 bases from J, the gap between germline ends came to 5 bases. The length of the CDR3 is 13 residues. This CDR3 is CASSLADDSPLHF. CDR3 DNA sequence: TGTGCCAGCAGCTTAGCGGACGATTCACCCCTCCACTTT.

This clonotype was picked up many times. The CDR3 is CASSFRDRAGSPLHF. The CDR3 DNA is TGTGCCAGCAGTTTCCGGGACAGGGCAGGTTCACCCCTCCACTTT. The chain employs TRBV28 and TRBJ1-6; TRBD1 agrees at 9 bases. Germline trimming cut 3 bases from V and 9 bases from J; bases unmatched to any gene: 6. The germline gives CDR1 MDHEN, CDR2 SYDVKM. The CDR3 is 15 amino acids.

The chain uses TRBV6-5 and TRBJ1-2; 7 positions match TRBD1. The V segment lost 8 bases and the J segment 4 bases; nucleotides outside the gene matches: 4. The CDR3 is made up of 12 amino acids. CDR1 MNHEY and CDR2 SVGAGI come from the germline V gene. This chain's CDR3 is CASGRGSYGYTF. The CDR3, as DNA: TGTGCCAGCGGCAGGGGGAGCTATGGCTACACCTTC.

This clonotype has a handful of counts. This chain links TRBV11-1 with TRBJ2-3; D is perhaps TRBD2 (5 bases). V lost 7 bases to trimming and J lost 4 bases, with 15 bases between them. CDR3 length: 14 amino acids. Germline V gene lookup returns CDR1 SGHAT and CDR2 FQDESV (reference sequence). CDR3 sequence: CASTPRAGSDTQYF. The CDR3 DNA follows: TGTGCCAGCACCCCGCGGGCGGGTTCAGATACGCAGTATTTT.

Details on this clonotype: A clone one base away is much larger, so this may be a read error. The rearrangement links TRBV7-9 to TRBJ2-1; D remains ambiguous. Per germline, CDR1 SEHNR and CDR2 FQNEAQ (reference sequence). Trimming took off 5 bases at V and 5 bases at J, with 10 bases between the two ends. The CDR3 contains 13 residues. This CDR3 reads CASSPYPHNEQFF. The CDR3 nucleotides read TGTGCCAGCAGCCCGTACCCCCACAATGAGCAGTTCTTC.

At least ten counts were recorded for this clonotype. The chain combines TRBV12-3 or TRBV12-4 with TRBJ1-5, with TRBD1 matching 7 bases. The CDR3 length is 16 residues. After removal of 6 bases from V and 5 bases from J, the junction contained 13 bases not matched to a gene. The CDR3 DNA is TGTGCCAGCAGACTTACAGGGGAAACCAGGCATCAGCCCCAGCATTTT. It translates to CASRLTGETRHQPQHF.

This clonotype was counted only a few times. This CDR3 reads CASSFATGGGGYTF. For the CDR3, the DNA is TGTGCCAGCAGCTTCGCGACTGGCGGTGGTGGCTACACCTTC. The chain carries TRBV7-9 and TRBJ1-2; D unresolved. The V gene lost 3 bases and the J gene lost 7 bases, with 15 bases spanning the gap. Germline V gene sequence: CDR1 SEHNR, CDR2 FQNEAQ (reference sequence). The CDR3 totals 14 residues.

This clonotype was seen only a few times. The rearrangement links TRBV19 to TRBJ2-2; TRBD1 matches at 8 bases. The V gene's germline CDR1 is LNHDA and CDR2 SQIVND (reference sequence). The length of the CDR3 is 19 residues. V shed 3 bases, J shed 4 bases, and the junction held 16 bases outside the gene matches. For the CDR3, the DNA is TGTGCCAGTAGTATTATACGGCGTCAGGGGGCGCGGGGCACCGGGGAGCTGTTTTTT. As protein: CASSIIRRQGARGTGELFF. The full variable domain, completed using reference TRBV19 and TRBJ2-2, is DGGITQSPKYLFRKEGQNVTLSCEQNLNHDAMYWYRQDPGQGLRLIYYSQIVNDFQKGDIAEGYSVSREKKESFPLTVTSAQKNPTAFYLCASSIIRRQGARGTGELFFGEGSRLTVL.

There are many counts of this clonotype. The chain recombines TRBV9 with TRBJ2-1, with unresolved D. Trimming cost V 0 bases and J 1 base, with 2 bases left between them. CDR1 is SGDLS and CDR2 is YYNGEE in the germline V gene. The CDR3 extends over 13 amino acids. The CDR3 region is CASSVGSYNEQFF. DNA for the CDR3: TGTGCCAGCAGCGTAGGTTCCTACAATGAGCAGTTCTTC.

This clonotype was picked up many times. V and J are TRBV3-1 and TRBJ2-7; the D is unclear. This CDR3 spans 12 amino acids. V shed 3 bases and J shed 0 bases, with 3 bases lying between them. Germline-derived CDR1 and CDR2 are LGHDT and YNNKEL (reference sequence). CDR3 bases: TGTGCCAGCAGCCAGGGCTCCTACGAGCAGTACTTC. It encodes CASSQGSYEQYF.

This chain joins TRBV24-1 and TRBJ2-3; D may be TRBD1 (6 bases). Germline V lookup: CDR1 KGHDR, CDR2 SFDVKD. There are 17 residues in the CDR3. V was shortened by 3 bases and J by 0 bases, with 15 bases between the two germline ends. CDR3 DNA: TGTGCCACCAGTGATGCCACGCGGACAGATAGCACAGATACGCAGTATTTT. This translates into CATSDATRTDSTDTQYF.

This chain joins TRBV7-9 and TRBJ2-7, with a weak D call TRBD2 (7 bases). The CDR3 totals 15 residues. Germline loops: CDR1 SEHNR, CDR2 FQNEAQ (reference sequence). Trimming pared 5 bases from V and 3 bases from J, leaving 17 bases between. The CDR3 region has the DNA TGTGCCAGCAGCCAAGGGGGGGGGTACTACTACGAGCAGTACTTC. This codes for CASSQGGGYYYEQYF.

The chain uses TRBV3-1 and TRBJ2-3, with 13 nucleotides matching TRBD2. Germline V gene lookup returns CDR1 LGHDT and CDR2 YNNKEL (reference sequence). With 2 bases clipped from V and 4 bases from J, the junction kept 3 bases outside the gene matches. This CDR3 has 16 amino acids. CDR3 coding DNA: TGTGCCAGCAGCCAACAAGGGACTAGCGGGGCAGATACGCAGTATTTT. Translation: CASSQQGTSGADTQYF.

The chain employs TRBV20-1 and TRBJ1-6; 8 bases align to TRBD1. Germline assignment: CDR1 DFQATT and CDR2 SNEGSKA (reference sequence). V lost 4 bases and J lost 7; bases outside the gene matches: 6. The CDR3 is 14 residues long. In DNA, the CDR3 is TGCAGTGCTAAACATCGACAGGGGAATTCACCCCTCCACTTT. It specifies CSAKHRQGNSPLHF.

There are many counts of this clonotype. The genes are TRBV24-1 and TRBJ2-3; TRBD1 aligns across 9 bases. Trimming at V came to 2 bases and at J to 1 base, leaving 0 bases not matched to a gene. The CDR3 sequence is 15 residues long. Germline V gene data show CDR1 as KGHDR and CDR2 as SFDVKD. Here the CDR3 reads CATSDWTGGTDTQYF. Written as DNA, the CDR3 is TGTGCCACCAGTGATTGGACAGGGGGCACAGATACGCAGTATTTT.

This clonotype was recorded a few times. The chain uses TRBV7-3 and TRBJ1-1; D unresolved. Germline V CDR1 and CDR2: SGHTA, FQGTGA. This CDR3 region has 13 residues. Trimming shortened V by 5 bases and J by 1 base, and 8 bases separated the two germline ends. CDR3 sequence: CASSTDRNTEAFF. As DNA, the CDR3 is TGTGCCAGCAGCACGGATCGGAACACTGAAGCTTTCTTT.

This clonotype has at least ten counts. The chain employs TRBV18 and TRBJ2-3, with D possibly being TRBD1 (5 bases). The CDR3 covers 15 residues. Per germline, CDR1 KGHSH and CDR2 LQKENI. Trimming took 3 bases from V and 0 from J, leaving 10 bases between them. CDR3 protein: CASSPGPGSTDTQYF. For the CDR3, the DNA is TGTGCCAGCTCACCTGGGCCAGGGAGCACAGATACGCAGTATTTT.

This clonotype was picked up a small number of times. For the CDR3, the DNA is TGTGCCAGCAGTTTAGTCTACGAGCAGTACTTC. Its translation: CASSLVYEQYF. The chain recombines TRBV27 with TRBJ2-7, with D unclear. Trimming took off 2 bases at V and 3 bases at J, with 2 bases between the two ends. CDR3 length: 11 amino acids. In germline, CDR1 is MNHEY, CDR2 SMNVEV (reference sequence).

The V gene is TRBV4-1, the J gene TRBJ1-4; no reliable D call. V shed 0 bases and J shed 15 bases, with 14 bases lying between them. The CDR3 totals 13 residues. CDR1 and CDR2 (germline): MGHRA, YSYEKL. CDR3 loop: CASSQDTWRTMFF. CDR3 nucleotide sequence: TGCGCCAGCAGCCAAGATACTTGGAGGACGATGTTTTTT.

Many counts were recorded for this clonotype. The rearrangement links TRBV15 to TRBJ2-7, with no clear D. The CDR3 extends over 16 amino acids. Trimming took 3 bases from V and 0 from J, leaving 15 bases between them. CDR1 is LNHNV and CDR2 is YYDKDF in the germline V gene (reference sequence). This CDR3 reads CATSSGFGFSSYEQYF. DNA of the CDR3: TGTGCCACCAGCAGCGGCTTCGGTTTCAGCTCCTACGAGCAGTACTTC.